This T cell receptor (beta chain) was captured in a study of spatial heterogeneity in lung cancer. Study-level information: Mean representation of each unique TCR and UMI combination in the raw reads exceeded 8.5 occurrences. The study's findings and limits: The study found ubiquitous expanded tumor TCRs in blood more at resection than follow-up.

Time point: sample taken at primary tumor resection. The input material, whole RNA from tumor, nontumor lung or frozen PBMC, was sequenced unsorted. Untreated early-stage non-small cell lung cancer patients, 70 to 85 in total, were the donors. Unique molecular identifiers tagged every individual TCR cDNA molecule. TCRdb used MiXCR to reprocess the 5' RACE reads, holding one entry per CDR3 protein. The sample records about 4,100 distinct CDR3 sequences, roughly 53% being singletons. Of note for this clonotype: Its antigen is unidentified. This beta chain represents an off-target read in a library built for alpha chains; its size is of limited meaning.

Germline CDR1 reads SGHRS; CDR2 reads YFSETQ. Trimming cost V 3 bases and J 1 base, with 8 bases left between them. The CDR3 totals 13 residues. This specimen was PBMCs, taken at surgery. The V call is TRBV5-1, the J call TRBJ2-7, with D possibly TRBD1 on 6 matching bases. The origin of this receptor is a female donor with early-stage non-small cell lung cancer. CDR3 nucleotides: TGCGCCAGCAGCTGGACAGAGTCCTACGAGCAGTACTTC. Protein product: CASSWTESYEQYF.